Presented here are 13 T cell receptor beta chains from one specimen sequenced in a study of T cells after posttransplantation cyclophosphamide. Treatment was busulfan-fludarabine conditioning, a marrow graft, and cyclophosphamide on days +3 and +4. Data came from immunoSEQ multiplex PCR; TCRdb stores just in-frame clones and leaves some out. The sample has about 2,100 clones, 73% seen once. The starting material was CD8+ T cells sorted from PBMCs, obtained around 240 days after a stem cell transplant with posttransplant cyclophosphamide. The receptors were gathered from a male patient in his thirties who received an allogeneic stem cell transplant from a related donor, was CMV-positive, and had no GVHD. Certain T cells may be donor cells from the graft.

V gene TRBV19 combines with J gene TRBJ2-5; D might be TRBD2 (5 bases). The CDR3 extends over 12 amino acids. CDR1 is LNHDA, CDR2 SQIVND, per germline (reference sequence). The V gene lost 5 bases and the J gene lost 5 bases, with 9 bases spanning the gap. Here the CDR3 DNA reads TGTGCCAGTAGTGAGGGTTTGGAGACCCAGTACTTC. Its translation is CASSEGLETQYF.

Here the CDR3 reads CASSLGGQGIYEQYF. As DNA, the CDR3 is TGTGCCAGCAGCTTAGGGGGACAGGGGATTTACGAGCAGTACTTC. The gene calls are TRBV7-3 and TRBJ2-7, with 10 positions matching TRBD1. This CDR3 contains 15 residues. Per the germline V gene, CDR1 is SGHTA and CDR2 is FQGTGA. Unmatched junction bases numbered 5, after V lost 2 bases and J lost 4 bases.

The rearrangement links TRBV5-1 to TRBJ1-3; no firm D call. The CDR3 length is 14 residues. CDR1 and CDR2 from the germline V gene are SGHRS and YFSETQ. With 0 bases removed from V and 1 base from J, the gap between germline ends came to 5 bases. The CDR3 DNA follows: TGCGCCAGCAGCTTGGAAGAGTCTGGAAACACCATATATTTT. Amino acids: CASSLEESGNTIYF.

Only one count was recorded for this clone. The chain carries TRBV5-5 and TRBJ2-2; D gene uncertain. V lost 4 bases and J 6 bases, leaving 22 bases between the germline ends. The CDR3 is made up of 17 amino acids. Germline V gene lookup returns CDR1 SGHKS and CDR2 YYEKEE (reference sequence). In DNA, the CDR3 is TGTGCCAGCAGCACCATATACTTGACTCCATACCCCGGGGAGCTGTTTTTT. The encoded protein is CASSTIYLTPYPGELFF. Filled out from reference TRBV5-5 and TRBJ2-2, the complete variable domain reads DAGVTQSPTHLIKTRGQQVTLRCSPISGHKSVSWYQQVLGQGPQFIFQYYEKEERGRGNFPDRFSARQFPNYSSELNVNALLLGDSALYLCASSTIYLTPYPGELFFGEGSRLTVL.

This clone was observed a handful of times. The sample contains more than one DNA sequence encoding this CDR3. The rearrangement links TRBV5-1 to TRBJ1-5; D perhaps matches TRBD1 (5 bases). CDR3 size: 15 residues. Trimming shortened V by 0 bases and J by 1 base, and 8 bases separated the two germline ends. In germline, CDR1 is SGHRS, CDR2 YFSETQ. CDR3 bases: TGCGCCAGCAGCTTGGTGGGGGGGAGCAATCAGCCCCAGCATTTT. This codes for CASSLVGGSNQPQHF.

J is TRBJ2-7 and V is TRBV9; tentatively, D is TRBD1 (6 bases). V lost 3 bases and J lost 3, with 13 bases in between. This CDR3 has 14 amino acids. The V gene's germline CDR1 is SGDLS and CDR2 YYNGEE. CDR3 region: CASSGGTPDYEQYF. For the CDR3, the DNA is TGTGCCAGCAGCGGGGGGACACCCGACTACGAGCAGTACTTC.

The CDR3 region has the DNA TGTGCCAGCAGCTTTCGGCAGGAAGAGACCCAGTACTTC. Translating gives CASSFRQEETQYF. The chain couples TRBV5-4 to TRBJ2-5; D is ambiguous. V was pared by 2 bases and J by 3 bases, with 8 bases between. The CDR3 covers 13 residues. Germline V lookup: CDR1 SGHNT, CDR2 YYREEE (reference sequence).

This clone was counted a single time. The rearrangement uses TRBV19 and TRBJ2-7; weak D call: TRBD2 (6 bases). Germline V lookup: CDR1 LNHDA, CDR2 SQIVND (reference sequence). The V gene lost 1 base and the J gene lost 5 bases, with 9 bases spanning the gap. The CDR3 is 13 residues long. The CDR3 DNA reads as TGTGCCAGTAGTATAGTCGGGGGAGACGAGCAGTACTTC. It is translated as CASSIVGGDEQYF.

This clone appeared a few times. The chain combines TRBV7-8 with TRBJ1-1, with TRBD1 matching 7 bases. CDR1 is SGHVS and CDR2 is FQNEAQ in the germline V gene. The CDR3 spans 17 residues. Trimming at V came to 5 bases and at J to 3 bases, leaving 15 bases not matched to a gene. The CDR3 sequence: CASSQPGETGMDTEAFF. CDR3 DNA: TGTGCCAGCAGCCAACCGGGTGAGACAGGGATGGACACTGAAGCTTTCTTT.

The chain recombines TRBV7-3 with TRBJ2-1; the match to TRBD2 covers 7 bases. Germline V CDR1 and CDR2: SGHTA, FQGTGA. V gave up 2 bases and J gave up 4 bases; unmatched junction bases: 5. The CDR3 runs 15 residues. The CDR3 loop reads CASSLYSGGYNEQFF. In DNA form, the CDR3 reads TGTGCCAGCAGCTTATACTCGGGAGGATACAATGAGCAGTTCTTC.

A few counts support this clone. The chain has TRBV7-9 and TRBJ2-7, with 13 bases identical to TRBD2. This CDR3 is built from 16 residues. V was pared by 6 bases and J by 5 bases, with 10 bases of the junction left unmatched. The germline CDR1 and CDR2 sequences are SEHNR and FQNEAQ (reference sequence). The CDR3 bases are TGTGCCAGCAGTCATACTAGCGGGGGGGCCATCCACGAGCAGTACTTC. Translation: CASSHTSGGAIHEQYF.

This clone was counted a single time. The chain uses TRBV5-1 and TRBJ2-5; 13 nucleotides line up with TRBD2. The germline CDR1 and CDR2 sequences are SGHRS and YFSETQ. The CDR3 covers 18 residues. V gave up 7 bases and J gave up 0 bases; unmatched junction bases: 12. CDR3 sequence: CASLGTSGGEMYQETQYF. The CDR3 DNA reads TGCGCCAGCCTCGGAACTAGCGGGGGGGAAATGTACCAAGAGACCCAGTACTTC.

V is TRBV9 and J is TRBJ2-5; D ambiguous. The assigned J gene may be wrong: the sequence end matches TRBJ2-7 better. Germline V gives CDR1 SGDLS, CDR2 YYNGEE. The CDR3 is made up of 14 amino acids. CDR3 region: CASSVESPPYEQYF. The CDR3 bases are TGTGCCAGCAGCGTAGAATCCCCTCCCTACGAGCAGTACTTC.